The rows below give T cell receptor beta chains drawn from one sample of a study of radiation and T cells in renal cell carcinoma. Sequencing used immunoSEQ multiplex PCR; TCRdb keeps in-frame clones, though not all of them. The top ten clones hold approximately 21% of a sample with fewer than 25,000 clones, over 50% of them seen once. This specimen consisted of tumor tissue, obtained from a patient whose treatment was nephrectomy without radiotherapy. The receptors were gathered from a human donor with renal cell carcinoma. The CDR3 runs from the conserved cysteine through the conserved F or W. A D gene is named only where the DNA matches it firmly. Not every row has a clone size; where given, it reads once, few, many or a size class.

cdr3_nt: TGTGCCAGCAGCTTGGTCGGACAGGGGGCTAATGAAAAACTGTTTTTT; cdr3_aa: CASSLVGQGANEKLFF; j_call: TRBJ1-4; v_call: TRBV5-4; d_call: TRBD1; clone_size: NA
cdr3_nt: TGTGCCAGTAGTATCGTCGGGGGGAGTGAAGCTTTCTTT; cdr3_aa: CASSIVGGSEAFF; j_call: TRBJ1-1; v_call: TRBV19; d_call: NA; clone_size: NA
cdr3_nt: TGTGCCAGTAGTCCCCAGGGTCTAGGTCTTGATTCACCCCTCCACTTT; cdr3_aa: CASSPQGLGLDSPLHF; j_call: TRBJ1-6; v_call: TRBV19; d_call: NA; clone_size: many
cdr3_nt: TGTGCCAGCAGCCTGAGGACTAGCGGGCACGAGCAGTACTTC; cdr3_aa: CASSLRTSGHEQYF; j_call: TRBJ2-7; v_call: TRBV5-4; d_call: TRBD2; clone_size: NA
cdr3_nt: TGCGCCAGCAGCCAAGATGCGTCTCAGGGGTGGACCGGGGAGCTGTTTTTT; cdr3_aa: CASSQDASQGWTGELFF; j_call: TRBJ2-2; v_call: TRBV7-9; d_call: NA; clone_size: NA
cdr3_nt: TGTGCCAGCAGTGCCAACTGGGTCATTACCTACACCGGGGAGCTGTTTTTT; cdr3_aa: CASSANWVITYTGELFF; j_call: TRBJ2-2; v_call: TRBV6-1; d_call: NA; clone_size: few
cdr3_nt: TGTGCCAGCACCTTGGGGGGCTCTGGTGGCTACACCTTC; cdr3_aa: CASTLGGSGGYTF; j_call: TRBJ1-2; v_call: TRBV7-8; d_call: NA; clone_size: NA
cdr3_nt: TGTGCCAGTAGTACCCAGAGAGGGGGAGAAACTGAAGCTTTCTTT; cdr3_aa: CASSTQRGGETEAFF; j_call: TRBJ1-1; v_call: TRBV19; d_call: NA; clone_size: few
cdr3_nt: TGCGCCAGCAGCCACTTGGGGGAACTCGGCCCTAAAACGATCTACGAGCAGTACTTC; cdr3_aa: CASSHLGELGPKTIYEQYF; j_call: TRBJ2-7; v_call: TRBV5-1; d_call: NA; clone_size: few
cdr3_nt: TGTGCCAGCAGCCAAGATCCTAAGGGGCAGGGGAACACTGAAGCTTTCTTT; cdr3_aa: CASSQDPKGQGNTEAFF; j_call: TRBJ1-1; v_call: TRBV4-2; d_call: NA; clone_size: NA
cdr3_nt: TGTGCCAGCAGCTCTTCAGACGGAGCCAAAAACATTCAGTACTTC; cdr3_aa: CASSSSDGAKNIQYF; j_call: TRBJ2-4; v_call: TRBV7-3; d_call: NA; clone_size: NA
cdr3_nt: TGTGCCAGCACCTTGGGGGGCTCTGGTGGCTACACCTTC; cdr3_aa: CASTLGGSGGYTF; j_call: TRBJ1-2; v_call: TRBV7-2; d_call: NA; clone_size: many
cdr3_nt: TGTGCCTGGAGTGTACAGGGGGTTGTTCGGTTACCCCTCCACTTT; cdr3_aa: CAWSVQGVVRLPLHF; j_call: TRBJ1-6; v_call: TRBV30; d_call: TRBD1; clone_size: NA
cdr3_nt: TGTGCCAGTACAGAGGGGGGACGTCACGAGCAGTACTTC; cdr3_aa: CASTEGGRHEQYF; j_call: TRBJ2-7; v_call: TRBV19; d_call: NA; clone_size: NA
cdr3_nt: TGTGCCAGCGTCCGGACAGGGAGAGGCTACACCTTC; cdr3_aa: CASVRTGRGYTF; j_call: TRBJ1-2; v_call: TRBV2; d_call: TRBD1; clone_size: few
cdr3_nt: TGTGCCAGCAGCCGGGGCGGGGAAAGCGAGCAGTACTTC; cdr3_aa: CASSRGGESEQYF; j_call: TRBJ2-7; v_call: TRBV4-2; d_call: NA; clone_size: NA
cdr3_nt: TGCGCCAGCCGCACTAGCGGGGGCACCGGGGAGCTGTTTTTT; cdr3_aa: CASRTSGGTGELFF; j_call: TRBJ2-2; v_call: TRBV5-1; d_call: TRBD2; clone_size: NA
cdr3_nt: TGTGCCAGCAGTCCCAGGGTGACGAACACCGGGGAGCTGTTTTTT; cdr3_aa: CASSPRVTNTGELFF; j_call: TRBJ2-2; v_call: TRBV2; d_call: NA; clone_size: NA
cdr3_nt: TGTGCTAGTGGCACTAGCGGGGGGGTTACAGATACGCAGTATTTT; cdr3_aa: CASGTSGGVTDTQYF; j_call: TRBJ2-3; v_call: TRBV12-5; d_call: TRBD2; clone_size: NA
cdr3_nt: TGCGCCAGCAGCCCCAGGGTGGCTAATGAAAAACTGTTTTTT; cdr3_aa: CASSPRVANEKLFF; j_call: TRBJ1-4; v_call: TRBV5-1; d_call: NA; clone_size: NA
cdr3_nt: TGTGCCAGCAGTTTGGGGAGCTCAGATACGCAGTATTTT; cdr3_aa: CASSLGSSDTQYF; j_call: TRBJ2-3; v_call: TRBV6-5; d_call: NA; clone_size: once
cdr3_nt: TGTGCCAGCAGGCCTGGGACAAGGATCTACGAGCAGTACTTC; cdr3_aa: CASRPGTRIYEQYF; j_call: TRBJ2-7; v_call: TRBV28; d_call: NA; clone_size: NA
cdr3_nt: TGTGCCAGCAGGTTAGCTAGCGGGGGTGGGGAGCAGTTCTTC; cdr3_aa: CASRLASGGGEQFF; j_call: TRBJ2-1; v_call: TRBV7-8; d_call: TRBD2; clone_size: NA
cdr3_nt: TGTGCCAGCAGTCGGCAATTAACCGGACGGGGTTCCTACGAGCAGTACTTC; cdr3_aa: CASSRQLTGRGSYEQYF; j_call: TRBJ2-7; v_call: TRBV27; d_call: NA; clone_size: NA
cdr3_nt: TGTGCCAGCAGCTTAGCCTCGTGGAACACTGAAGCTTTCTTT; cdr3_aa: CASSLASWNTEAFF; j_call: TRBJ1-1; v_call: TRBV7-9; d_call: NA; clone_size: NA
cdr3_nt: TGTGCCTGGAGTCCCCCCAGGGGGCTTTACAATGAGCAGTTCTTC; cdr3_aa: CAWSPPRGLYNEQFF; j_call: TRBJ2-1; v_call: TRBV30; d_call: TRBD1; clone_size: few
cdr3_nt: TGTGCCAGCAGCTCGTCCCGGGACAGGGGACTCAATCAGCCCCAGCATTTT; cdr3_aa: CASSSSRDRGLNQPQHF; j_call: TRBJ1-5; v_call: TRBV5-6; d_call: TRBD1; clone_size: few
cdr3_nt: TGTGCCAGCAGTGAAGGACAGGGTGGGGATGAAAAACTGTTTTTT; cdr3_aa: CASSEGQGGDEKLFF; j_call: TRBJ1-4; v_call: TRBV2; d_call: TRBD1; clone_size: medium-sized
cdr3_nt: TGTGCCAGCAGCTGGGACTCACGGAACACCGGGGAGCTGTTTTTT; cdr3_aa: CASSWDSRNTGELFF; j_call: TRBJ2-2; v_call: TRBV5-6; d_call: NA; clone_size: few
cdr3_nt: TGTGCCAGCAGCTTGGGTGGGAAGGTCACAGATACGCAGTATTTT; cdr3_aa: CASSLGGKVTDTQYF; j_call: TRBJ2-3; v_call: TRBV5-6; d_call: NA; clone_size: NA
cdr3_nt: TGTGCCACCAGCAGAGATGAGAGGTCCAGGGGGAAAGCTTTCTTT; cdr3_aa: CATSRDERSRGKAFF; j_call: TRBJ1-1; v_call: TRBV15; d_call: TRBD1; clone_size: NA
cdr3_nt: TGTGCCAGTGGACCCCCCAGGGTGAACACTGAAGCTTTCTTT; cdr3_aa: CASGPPRVNTEAFF; j_call: TRBJ1-1; v_call: TRBV19; d_call: NA; clone_size: many
cdr3_nt: TGTGCCAGCAGCTTATACGGGATCTACGAGCAGTACTTC; cdr3_aa: CASSLYGIYEQYF; j_call: TRBJ2-7; v_call: TRBV7-2; d_call: NA; clone_size: few
cdr3_nt: TGTGCCAGCAGCCTCCGTAATTCACCCCTCCACTTT; cdr3_aa: CASSLRNSPLHF; j_call: TRBJ1-6; v_call: TRBV5-4; d_call: NA; clone_size: NA
cdr3_nt: TGTGCCAGCAGTTACCTGAACACTGAAGCTTTCTTT; cdr3_aa: CASSYLNTEAFF; j_call: TRBJ1-1; v_call: TRBV6-6; d_call: NA; clone_size: NA